This T cell receptor (beta chain) was obtained from a study of spatial heterogeneity in lung cancer. Study in general: TCR and UMI combinations that were unique each appeared, on average, more than ten times in raw reads.

This clonotype has ten or more counts. What it binds is unknown. TCR cDNA molecules were tagged individually, and each one carried a unique molecular identifier. A single record per CDR3 protein comes from TCRdb applying MiXCR to the 5' RACE reads. The data hold some 100,000 distinct CDR3 sequences, with around 8.6% observed a single time. Study-wide results and caveats: Ubiquitous expanded tumor TCRs surfaced in blood more at resection than they did at follow-up.

Time point denoted: sample taken at primary tumor resection. The authors sequenced whole RNA from tumor, nontumor lung or frozen PBMC without sorting. The donors, fewer than 95 patients with untreated early-stage non-small cell lung cancer, provided the samples. V dropped 7 bases and J dropped 1; count of bases not matched to a gene: 1. This CDR3 spans 12 amino acids. Germline V lookup: CDR1 MDHEN, CDR2 SYDVKM. The sequenced sample was PBMCs, obtained at surgery. The clonotype was recovered from a male donor with early-stage non-small cell lung cancer. The chain recombines TRBV28 with TRBJ2-7; TRBD1 matches at 7 bases. CDR3 coding DNA: TGTGCCAGCACGGGACAGTCCTACGAGCAGTACTTC. It encodes CASTGQSYEQYF.